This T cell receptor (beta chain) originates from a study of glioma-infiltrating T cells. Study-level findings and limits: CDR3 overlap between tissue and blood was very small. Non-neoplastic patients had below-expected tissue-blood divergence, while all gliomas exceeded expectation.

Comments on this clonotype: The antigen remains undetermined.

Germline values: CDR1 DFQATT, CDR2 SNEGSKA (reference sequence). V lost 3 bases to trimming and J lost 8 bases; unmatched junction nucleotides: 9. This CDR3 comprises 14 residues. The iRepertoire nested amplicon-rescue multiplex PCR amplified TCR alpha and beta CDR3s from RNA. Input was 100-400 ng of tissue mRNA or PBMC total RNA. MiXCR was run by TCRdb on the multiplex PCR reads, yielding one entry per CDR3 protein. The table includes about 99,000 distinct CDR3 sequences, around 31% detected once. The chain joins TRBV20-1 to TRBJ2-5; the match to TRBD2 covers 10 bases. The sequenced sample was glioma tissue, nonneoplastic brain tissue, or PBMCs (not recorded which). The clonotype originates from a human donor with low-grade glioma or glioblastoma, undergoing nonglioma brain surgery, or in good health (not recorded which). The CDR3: CSASKREGTETQYF. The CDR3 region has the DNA TGCAGTGCTAGCAAGCGGGAGGGCACAGAAACCCAGTACTTC.